These T cell receptor beta chains were read from a single sample in a study of cytomegalovirus exposure and HLA in healthy donors. Clones were read by immunoSEQ multiplex PCR, and TCRdb kept only the in-frame ones, dropping some. The sample shows fewer than 150,000 clones, around two thirds of them seen only once. The sequenced sample consisted of PBMCs. The receptors were gathered from a middle-aged woman in good health and CMV-seropositive. Both conserved end residues are part of each CDR3. Each record gives: CDR3 protein, CDR3 DNA, D gene, clone size, J gene, V gene. The D gene is left open where the match is weak. Clone size is not always given. Where it is, it says once, few, many or a class for expanded clones.

CDR3: CASSPPEGYEQYF
DNA: TGCGCCAGCAGCCCGCCCGAGGGCTACGAGCAGTACTTC
D: -
size: -
J: TRBJ2-7
V: TRBV5-1

CDR3: CASTLGQGAMRAFF
DNA: TGTGCCAGTACTCTCGGACAGGGGGCGATGCGGGCTTTCTTT
D: TRBD1
size: -
J: TRBJ1-1
V: TRBV19

CDR3: CATSRDLGGNNEQFF
DNA: TGTGCCACCAGCAGAGATCTCGGGGGAAACAATGAGCAGTTCTTC
D: -
size: -
J: TRBJ2-1
V: TRBV15

CDR3: CASSLAGQSGGETQYF
DNA: TGTGCCAGCAGCTTAGCGGGCCAGAGCGGGGGGGAGACCCAGTACTTC
D: TRBD2
size: few
J: TRBJ2-5
V: TRBV7-9

CDR3: CASSQDGAGELFF
DNA: TGCGCCAGCAGCCAAGACGGAGCCGGGGAGCTGTTTTTT
D: -
size: -
J: TRBJ2-2
V: TRBV4-3

CDR3: CASSFQATDTQYF
DNA: TGTGCCAGCAGCTTTCAGGCCACAGATACGCAGTATTTT
D: -
size: few
J: TRBJ2-3
V: TRBV7-3

CDR3: CASGRDRGQPQHF
DNA: TGTGCCAGCGGAAGAGACAGGGGCCAGCCCCAGCATTTT
D: TRBD1
size: -
J: TRBJ1-5
V: TRBV6-5

CDR3: CASSWDSATNTEAFF
DNA: TGTGCCAGCAGTTGGGACAGCGCGACGAACACTGAAGCTTTCTTT
D: TRBD1
size: few
J: TRBJ1-1
V: TRBV6-5

CDR3: CASSPVSGGNSPLHF
DNA: TGTGCCAGCTCACCAGTATCAGGGGGAAATTCACCCCTCCACTTT
D: TRBD1
size: -
J: TRBJ1-6
V: TRBV18

CDR3: CATSWTQNTEAFF
DNA: TGTGCCACCAGCTGGACTCAGAACACTGAAGCTTTCTTT
D: -
size: -
J: TRBJ1-1
V: TRBV15

CDR3: CATAREAGEQYF
DNA: TGTGCCACCGCGAGAGAAGCGGGGGAGCAGTACTTC
D: TRBD2
size: -
J: TRBJ2-7
V: TRBV10-3

CDR3: CASSTEETQYF
DNA: TGTGCCAGCAGCACAGAAGAGACCCAGTACTTC
D: -
size: -
J: TRBJ2-5
V: TRBV6-5

CDR3: CASSLGGGTSSYNSPLHF
DNA: TGTGCCAGCAGCTTAGGGGGGGGTACCAGCTCCTATAATTCACCCCTCCACTTT
D: -
size: -
J: TRBJ1-6
V: TRBV7-8

CDR3: CASSLRPGQEGEKLFF
DNA: TGCGCCAGCAGCCTCCGACCGGGACAGGAAGGTGAAAAACTGTTTTTT
D: TRBD1
size: -
J: TRBJ1-4
V: TRBV5-1

CDR3: CASSVEWTAYEQYF
DNA: TGTGCCAGCAGCGTAGAATGGACAGCCTACGAGCAGTACTTC
D: -
size: -
J: TRBJ2-7
V: TRBV9

CDR3: CASSDLTGGTSGANVLTF
DNA: TGTGCCAGCAGCGATCTGACAGGGGGGACCTCTGGGGCCAACGTCCTGACTTTC
D: TRBD1
size: -
J: TRBJ2-6
V: TRBV7-9

CDR3: CASSNLDGLYLFF
DNA: TGTGCCAGCAGTAATCTGGACGGACTCTATCTGTTTTTT
D: -
size: -
J: TRBJ1-4
V: TRBV7-9

CDR3: CASSQDSGTGELFF
DNA: TGCGCCAGCAGCCAAGATTCCGGCACCGGGGAGCTGTTTTTT
D: -
size: few
J: TRBJ2-2
V: TRBV4-1

CDR3: CASSALPNTEAFF
DNA: TGTGCCAGCAGTGCACTCCCGAACACTGAAGCTTTCTTT
D: -
size: few
J: TRBJ1-1
V: TRBV2

CDR3: CASRDQGLGKLFF
DNA: TGCGCCAGCAGGGACCAGGGCCTTGGGAAACTGTTTTTT
D: -
size: few
J: TRBJ1-4
V: TRBV4-1

CDR3: CASSTWGTGQETQYF
DNA: TGTGCCAGTAGTACTTGGGGGACTGGTCAAGAGACCCAGTACTTC
D: -
size: few
J: TRBJ2-5
V: TRBV19

CDR3: CASSPSGDLYGYTF
DNA: TGTGCCAGCAGTCCCTCAGGGGATCTCTATGGCTACACCTTC
D: -
size: -
J: TRBJ1-2
V: TRBV6-4

CDR3: CASTQERGGELFF
DNA: TGTGCCAGCACCCAGGAGCGGGGGGGGGAGCTGTTTTTT
D: TRBD2
size: -
J: TRBJ2-2
V: TRBV2

CDR3: CASSLLAGDNNEQFF
DNA: TGCGCCAGCAGCTTACTAGCGGGGGATAACAATGAGCAGTTCTTC
D: TRBD2
size: once
J: TRBJ2-1
V: TRBV4-3

CDR3: CASSQYNEQFF
DNA: TGCGCCAGCAGCCAATACAATGAGCAGTTCTTC
D: -
size: -
J: TRBJ2-1
V: TRBV5-1

CDR3: CASSYEGRNTEAFF
DNA: TGTGCCAGCAGTTATGAGGGCAGGAACACTGAAGCTTTCTTT
D: -
size: -
J: TRBJ1-1
V: TRBV6-6

CDR3: CASTLNAGGNQPQHF
DNA: TGCGCCAGCACATTAAACGCCGGGGGCAATCAGCCCCAGCATTTT
D: -
size: few
J: TRBJ1-5
V: TRBV4-1

CDR3: CASSLALIFTEAFF
DNA: TGTGCCAGCAGCCTGGCCCTGATATTCACTGAAGCTTTCTTT
D: -
size: -
J: TRBJ1-1
V: TRBV2

CDR3: CASSRLRERGFTDTQYF
DNA: TGCGCCAGCAGCCGATTACGCGAGCGGGGGTTCACAGATACGCAGTATTTT
D: TRBD2
size: -
J: TRBJ2-3
V: TRBV4-3

CDR3: CASSATSGVSTDTQYF
DNA: TGTGCCAGCAGCGCGACTAGCGGGGTGAGCACAGATACGCAGTATTTT
D: TRBD2
size: few
J: TRBJ2-3
V: TRBV7-2

CDR3: CASSQVDRSSYEQYF
DNA: TGCGCCAGCAGCCAAGTTGACAGGAGCTCCTACGAGCAGTACTTC
D: -
size: -
J: TRBJ2-7
V: TRBV4-1

CDR3: CASSQDWAGEQFF
DNA: TGTGCCAGCAGCCAAGATTGGGCGGGGGAGCAGTTCTTC
D: -
size: -
J: TRBJ2-1
V: TRBV14

CDR3: CASTTQGEVSGYTF
DNA: TGCGCCAGCACCACCCAAGGGGAAGTTAGTGGCTACACCTTC
D: -
size: once
J: TRBJ1-2
V: TRBV5-1

CDR3: CSVPGGQVAMNTEAFF
DNA: TGCAGCGTACCCGGGGGACAGGTGGCCATGAACACTGAAGCTTTCTTT
D: TRBD1
size: -
J: TRBJ1-1
V: TRBV29-1

CDR3: CASRFRDGYGYTF
DNA: TGTGCCAGCAGATTCAGGGATGGCTATGGCTACACCTTC
D: -
size: -
J: TRBJ1-2
V: TRBV2

CDR3: CASSYLAGTGELFF
DNA: TGTGCCAGCAGTTACCTAGCGGGGACCGGGGAGCTGTTTTTT
D: TRBD2
size: -
J: TRBJ2-2
V: TRBV6-5

CDR3: CASSDSPGQSNQPQHF
DNA: TGTGCCAGCAGCGATTCTCCGGGACAGAGCAATCAGCCCCAGCATTTT
D: TRBD1
size: -
J: TRBJ1-5
V: TRBV5-6

CDR3: CASGTSNEKLFF
DNA: TGTGCCAGCGGGACATCTAATGAAAAACTGTTTTTT
D: -
size: -
J: TRBJ1-4
V: TRBV9

CDR3: CATGAGEAANTEAFF
DNA: TGTGCCACCGGGGCGGGGGAAGCCGCGAACACTGAAGCTTTCTTT
D: -
size: medium-sized
J: TRBJ1-1
V: TRBV18

CDR3: CASSFVGQGAGEKLFF
DNA: TGTGCCAGCAGCTTCGTAGGACAGGGGGCAGGAGAAAAACTGTTTTTT
D: TRBD1
size: -
J: TRBJ1-4
V: TRBV7-2

CDR3: CATSQGVLETQYF
DNA: TGTGCCACCAGCCAGGGGGTCTTGGAGACCCAGTACTTC
D: TRBD1
size: -
J: TRBJ2-5
V: TRBV15

CDR3: CASSVDPGYEQYF
DNA: TGTGCCAGCAGCGTAGATCCAGGTTACGAGCAGTACTTC
D: -
size: -
J: TRBJ2-7
V: TRBV9

CDR3: CAISESYGTNSPLHF
DNA: TGTGCCATCAGTGAGTCGTATGGGACAAATTCACCCCTCCACTTT
D: -
size: -
J: TRBJ1-6
V: TRBV10-3

CDR3: CASSEAGGVTEAFF
DNA: TGTGCCAGCAGCGAGGCGGGCGGTGTGACTGAAGCTTTCTTT
D: -
size: -
J: TRBJ1-1
V: TRBV7-2

CDR3: CASSLIGDNYGYTF
DNA: TGTGCCAGCAGCTTAATCGGGGATAACTATGGCTACACCTTC
D: -
size: -
J: TRBJ1-2
V: TRBV7-9

CDR3: CASSWTLGEQYF
DNA: TGTGCCAGCAGCTGGACTTTGGGCGAGCAGTACTTC
D: -
size: -
J: TRBJ2-7
V: TRBV5-6

CDR3: CASSKQGARGYTF
DNA: TGTGCCAGCAGTAAACAGGGGGCCCGGGGCTACACCTTC
D: TRBD1
size: -
J: TRBJ1-2
V: TRBV6-1

CDR3: CASRGDGTGTLGGYTF
DNA: TGTGCCAGCAGAGGGGACGGGACAGGGACATTAGGTGGCTACACCTTC
D: TRBD1
size: once
J: TRBJ1-2
V: TRBV9

CDR3: CASSEGQGSQPQHF
DNA: TGTGCCAGTAGTGAAGGACAGGGCAGTCAGCCCCAGCATTTT
D: TRBD1
size: -
J: TRBJ1-5
V: TRBV19

CDR3: CASIPGTPRETQYF
DNA: TGTGCCAGCATCCCCGGGACTCCCAGGGAGACCCAGTACTTC
D: -
size: -
J: TRBJ2-5
V: TRBV7-2

CDR3: CASSAARGGGETQYF
DNA: TGTGCCAGCAGCGCCGCAAGGGGGGGAGGCGAGACCCAGTACTTC
D: -
size: -
J: TRBJ2-5
V: TRBV9

CDR3: CASSPQQDRGEKLFF
DNA: TGTGCCAGCTCACCACAGCAGGACAGGGGTGAAAAACTGTTTTTT
D: TRBD1
size: -
J: TRBJ1-4
V: TRBV18

CDR3: CASSRQGAYNEQFF
DNA: TGTGCCAGCAGTCGACAGGGCGCCTACAATGAGCAGTTCTTC
D: TRBD1
size: -
J: TRBJ2-1
V: TRBV7-6